Presented here are 7 T cell receptor beta chains from one specimen sequenced in a study of blood T cell repertoires in COVID-19. Libraries were prepared by immunoSEQ multiplex PCR; TCRdb keeps only in-frame clonotypes and omits some of them. The sample gives about 74,000 clones, around 75% of which show up once; under 25% is in the top ten. Specimen: peripheral blood. The receptors were gathered from a man between 65 and 85 years old with acute or convalescent COVID-19.

Concerning this clone: This sample also contains other DNA sequences that code for the same CDR3. The chain carries TRBV18 and TRBJ2-7, with 8 bases that match TRBD2. Germline V gene lookup returns CDR1 KGHSH and CDR2 LQKENI. J gave up 3 bases and V 3 bases, and 4 bases lay outside the gene matches. This CDR3 spans 14 amino acids. The CDR3 region has the DNA TGTGCCAGCTCACCTCCCAGCGGGAGCTACGAGCAGTACTTC. Protein product: CASSPPSGSYEQYF.

The sample holds one count of this clone. The gene calls are TRBV7-8 and TRBJ1-5; 11 nucleotides line up with TRBD1. The CDR3 length is 15 residues. Germline-derived CDR1 and CDR2 are SGHVS and FQNEAQ. V lost 5 bases, J lost 4 bases, and 4 bases stayed unmatched. In nucleotides, the CDR3 is TGTGCCAGCAGCCCCCGGGACAGGGGGAATCAGCCCCAGCATTTT. This encodes CASSPRDRGNQPQHF.

The J gene is TRBJ2-2, the V gene TRBV28; 11 nucleotides agree with TRBD2. The CDR3 covers 16 residues. The germline V gene encodes CDR1 MDHEN and CDR2 SYDVKM. Trimming at V came to 5 bases and at J to 7 bases, leaving 9 bases not matched to a gene. CDR3 in amino acids: CASSTLAGGKGGELFF. The CDR3, as DNA: TGTGCCAGCAGTACCCTAGCGGGAGGCAAAGGCGGGGAGCTGTTTTTT.

J is TRBJ2-1 and V is TRBV3-1 (or the pseudogene TRBV3-2); maybe TRBD2 (6 bases). The CDR3 sequence is 14 residues long. The germline CDR1 and CDR2 sequences are LGHDT and YNNKEL (reference sequence). With 2 bases removed from V and 3 bases from J, the gap between germline ends came to 8 bases. This CDR3 reads CASSQRGNYNEQFF. The DNA for the CDR3 is TGTGCCAGCAGCCAACGGGGGAACTACAATGAGCAGTTCTTC.

In its sample, this clone was seen a few times. The V and J genes are TRBV28 and TRBJ2-7; 9 bases map to TRBD2. With V trimmed by 7 bases and J by 6 bases, 10 bases remained unmatched. The CDR3 has 14 residues. Germline loops: CDR1 MDHEN, CDR2 SYDVKM. CDR3 DNA sequence: TGTGCCAGCACTCCTCCGGGACTAGCAATCGAGCAGTACTTC. Translated: CASTPPGLAIEQYF. Variable domain in full (rest from reference TRBV28 and TRBJ2-7): DVKVTQSSRYLVKRTGEKVFLECVQDMDHENMFWYRQDPGLGLRLIYFSYDVKMKEKGDIPEGYSVSREKKERFSLILESASTNQTSMYLCASTPPGLAIEQYFGPGTRLTVT.

The table lists this clone with a count of one. The rearrangement links TRBV30 to TRBJ2-4; tentative D call: TRBD1 (5 bases). Trimming left V 0 bases short and J 3 bases short, with 21 bases between. CDR1 is GTSNPN and CDR2 is SVGIG in the germline V gene (reference sequence). The CDR3 is 18 amino acids. CDR3 loop: CAWSVRVRETDFKNIQYF. The DNA of the CDR3 is TGTGCCTGGAGTGTAAGGGTGCGAGAGACAGACTTCAAAAACATTCAGTACTTC.

The rearrangement uses TRBV18 and TRBJ2-2, with TRBD2 identical over 8 bases. CDR3 size: 19 residues. V shed 3 bases and J 1 base; nucleotides not matched to a gene: 13. Germline V gene lookup returns CDR1 KGHSH and CDR2 LQKENI. The CDR3: CASSPRLSGGPENTGELFF. CDR3 nucleotide sequence: TGTGCCAGCTCACCGAGATTGAGCGGGGGCCCTGAGAACACCGGGGAGCTGTTTTTT. Based on the CDR3 plus reference TRBV18 and TRBJ2-2, the full variable domain is NAGVMQNPRHLVRRRGQEARLRCSPMKGHSHVYWYRQLPEEGLKFMVYLQKENIIDESGMPKERFSAEFPKEGPSILRIQQVVRGDSAAYFCASSPRLSGGPENTGELFFGEGSRLTVL.